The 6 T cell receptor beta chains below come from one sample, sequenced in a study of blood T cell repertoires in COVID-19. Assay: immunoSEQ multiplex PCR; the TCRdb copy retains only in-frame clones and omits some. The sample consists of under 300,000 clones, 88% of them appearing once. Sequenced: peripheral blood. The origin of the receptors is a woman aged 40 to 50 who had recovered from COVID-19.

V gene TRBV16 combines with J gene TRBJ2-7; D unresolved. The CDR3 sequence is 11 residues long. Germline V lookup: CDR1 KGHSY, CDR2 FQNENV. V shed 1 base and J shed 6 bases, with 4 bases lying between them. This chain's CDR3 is CASSQYSEQYF. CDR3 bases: TGTGCCAGCAGCCAATACAGCGAGCAGTACTTC.

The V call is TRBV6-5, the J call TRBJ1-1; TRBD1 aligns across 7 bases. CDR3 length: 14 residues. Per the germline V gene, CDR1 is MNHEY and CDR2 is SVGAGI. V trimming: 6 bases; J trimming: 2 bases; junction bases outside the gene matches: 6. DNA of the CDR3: TGTGCCAGCAGACGACAGGGCCTTAACACTGAAGCTTTCTTT. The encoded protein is CASRRQGLNTEAFF.

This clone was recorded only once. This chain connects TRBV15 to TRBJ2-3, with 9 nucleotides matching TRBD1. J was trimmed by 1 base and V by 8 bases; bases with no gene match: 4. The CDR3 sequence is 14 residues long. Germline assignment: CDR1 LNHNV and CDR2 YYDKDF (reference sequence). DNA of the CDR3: TGTGCCACCGGAGGGGACAGGGGCACAGATACGCAGTATTTT. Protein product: CATGGDRGTDTQYF.

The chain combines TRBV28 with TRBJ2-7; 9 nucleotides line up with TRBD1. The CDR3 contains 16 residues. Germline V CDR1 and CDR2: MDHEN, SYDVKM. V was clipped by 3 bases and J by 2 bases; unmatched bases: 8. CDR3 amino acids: CASSLGRDRATYEQYF. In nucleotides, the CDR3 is TGTGCCAGCAGTTTGGGGAGGGACAGGGCGACCTACGAGCAGTACTTC. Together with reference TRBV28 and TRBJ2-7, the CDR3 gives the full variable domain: DVKVTQSSRYLVKRTGEKVFLECVQDMDHENMFWYRQDPGLGLRLIYFSYDVKMKEKGDIPEGYSVSREKKERFSLILESASTNQTSMYLCASSLGRDRATYEQYFGPGTRLTVT.

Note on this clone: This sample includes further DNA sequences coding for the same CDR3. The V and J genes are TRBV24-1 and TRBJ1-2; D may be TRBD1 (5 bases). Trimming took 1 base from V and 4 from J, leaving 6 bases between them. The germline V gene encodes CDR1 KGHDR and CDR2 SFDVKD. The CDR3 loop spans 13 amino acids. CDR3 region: CATSDFQGYGYTF. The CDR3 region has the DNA TGTGCCACCAGTGATTTTCAGGGCTATGGCTACACCTTC.

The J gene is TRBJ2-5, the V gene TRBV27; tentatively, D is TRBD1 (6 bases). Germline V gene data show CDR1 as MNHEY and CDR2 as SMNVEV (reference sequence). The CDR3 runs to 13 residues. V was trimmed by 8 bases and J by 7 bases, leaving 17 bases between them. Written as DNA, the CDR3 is TGTGCCAGCCAGGACATACCCAGGGGGACCCAGTACTTC. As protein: CASQDIPRGTQYF.